This T cell receptor (beta chain) was sequenced during a study of T-cell memory formation after mild COVID-19. Overall study: Largely, the TCR clusters proved donor specific. Points from the study as a whole: In pre-infection memory, a portion of responding clones appeared, which suggested that cross-reactive memory joined.

The germline gives CDR1 SQVTM, CDR2 ANQGSEA. Trimming removed 0 bases from V and 6 bases from J, with 8 bases in between. This CDR3 spans 13 amino acids. With respect to this clonotype: The target antigen is unknown.

5'RACE primed at constant segments yielded TCR alpha and TCR beta cDNA libraries bearing sample barcodes and UMIs. One entry per CDR3 protein results from TCRdb running MiXCR on the 5' RACE reads. The sample lists 210,000 or so distinct CDR3 sequences; approximately 10% were seen once. The rearrangement joins TRBV29-1 to TRBJ2-2, with D unclear. This clonotype was obtained from a young man who had mild COVID-19 (a few samples of this study predate the infection). Cell type and time point are not known. The specimen sequenced was PBMCs or a T cell subset sorted from them (not recorded which). The CDR3 sequence: CSVEDLGSGELFF. CDR3 DNA sequence: TGCAGCGTTGAAGATTTGGGTTCCGGGGAGCTGTTTTTT.